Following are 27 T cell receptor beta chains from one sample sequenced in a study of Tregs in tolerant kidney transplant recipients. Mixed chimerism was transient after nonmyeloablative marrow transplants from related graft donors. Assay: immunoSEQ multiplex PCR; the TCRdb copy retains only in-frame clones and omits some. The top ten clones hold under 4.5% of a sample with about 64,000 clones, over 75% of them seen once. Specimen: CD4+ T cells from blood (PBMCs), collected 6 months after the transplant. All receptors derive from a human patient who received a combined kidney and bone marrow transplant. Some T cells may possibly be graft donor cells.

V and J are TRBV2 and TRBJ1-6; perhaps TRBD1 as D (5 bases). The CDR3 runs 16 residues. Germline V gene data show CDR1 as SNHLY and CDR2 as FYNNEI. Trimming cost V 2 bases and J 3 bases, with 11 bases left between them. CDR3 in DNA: TGTGCCAGCAGTGAATTTAGACAGATCTATAATTCACCCCTCCACTTT. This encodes CASSEFRQIYNSPLHF. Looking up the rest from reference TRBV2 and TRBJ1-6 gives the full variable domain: EPEVTQTPSHQVTQMGQEVILRCVPISNHLYFYWYRQILGQKVEFLVSFYNNEISEKSEIFDDQFSVERPDGSNFTLKIRSTKLEDSAMYFCASSEFRQIYNSPLHFGNGTRLTVT.

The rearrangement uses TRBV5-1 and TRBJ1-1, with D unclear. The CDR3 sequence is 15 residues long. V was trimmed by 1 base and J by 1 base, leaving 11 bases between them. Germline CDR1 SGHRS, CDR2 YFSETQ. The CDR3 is CASSLFLGANTEAFF. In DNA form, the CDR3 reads TGCGCCAGCAGCTTGTTCTTGGGCGCGAACACTGAAGCTTTCTTT.

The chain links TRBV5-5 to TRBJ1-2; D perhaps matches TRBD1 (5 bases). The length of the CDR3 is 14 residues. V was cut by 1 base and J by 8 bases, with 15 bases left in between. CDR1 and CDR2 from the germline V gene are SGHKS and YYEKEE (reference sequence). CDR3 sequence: CASSLSLQGWGYTF. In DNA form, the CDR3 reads TGTGCCAGCAGCTTGAGCCTCCAGGGTTGGGGCTACACCTTC.

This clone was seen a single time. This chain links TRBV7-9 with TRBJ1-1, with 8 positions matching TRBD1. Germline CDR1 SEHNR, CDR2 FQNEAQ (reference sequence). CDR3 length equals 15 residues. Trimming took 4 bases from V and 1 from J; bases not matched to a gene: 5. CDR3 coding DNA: TGTGCCAGCAGCTCAGGGACAGGATGGAACACTGAAGCTTTCTTT. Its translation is CASSSGTGWNTEAFF.

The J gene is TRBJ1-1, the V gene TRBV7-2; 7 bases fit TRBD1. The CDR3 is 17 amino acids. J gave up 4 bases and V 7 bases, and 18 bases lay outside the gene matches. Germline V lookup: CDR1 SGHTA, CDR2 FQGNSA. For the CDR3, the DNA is TGTGCCAGCATCCCCCGACAGGGACTGCGGATACTCACTGAAGCTTTCTTT. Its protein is CASIPRQGLRILTEAFF.

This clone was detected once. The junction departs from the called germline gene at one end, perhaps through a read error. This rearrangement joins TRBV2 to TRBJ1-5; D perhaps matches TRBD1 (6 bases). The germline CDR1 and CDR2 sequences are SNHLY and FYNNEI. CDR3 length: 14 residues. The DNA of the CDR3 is TGTGCCAGCACTGAAGTACAGGGAACTCAGCCCCAGCATTTT. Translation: CASTEVQGTQPQHF.

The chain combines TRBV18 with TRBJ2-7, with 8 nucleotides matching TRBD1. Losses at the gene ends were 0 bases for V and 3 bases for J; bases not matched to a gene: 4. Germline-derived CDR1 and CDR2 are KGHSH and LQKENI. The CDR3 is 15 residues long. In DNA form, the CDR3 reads TGTGCCAGCTCACCACCGACAGGGGCAGACTACGAGCAGTACTTC. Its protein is CASSPPTGADYEQYF.

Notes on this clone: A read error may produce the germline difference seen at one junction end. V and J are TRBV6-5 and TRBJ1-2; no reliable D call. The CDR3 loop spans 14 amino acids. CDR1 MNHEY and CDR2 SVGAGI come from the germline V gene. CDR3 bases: TGTGCCAGCAGCCACCAAGGGAGGTTTGGTGGCTGCACCTTC. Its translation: CASSHQGRFGGCTF.

The CDR3 DNA reads TGTGCCAGCAGTTTCATCCGGGTGAGGGCTTTCTTT. It translates to CASSFIRVRAFF. The V call is TRBV28, the J call TRBJ1-1, with unresolved D. Trimming stripped 3 bases from V and 11 bases from J, with 13 bases between. This CDR3 contains 12 residues. Looked up from germline, CDR1 is MDHEN and CDR2 is SYDVKM.

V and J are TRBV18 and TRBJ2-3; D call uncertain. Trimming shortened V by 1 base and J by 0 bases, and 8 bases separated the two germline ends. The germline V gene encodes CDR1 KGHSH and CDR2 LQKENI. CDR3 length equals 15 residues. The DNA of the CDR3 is TGTGCCAGCTCACCACGGCACCTTAGCACAGATACGCAGTATTTT. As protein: CASSPRHLSTDTQYF.

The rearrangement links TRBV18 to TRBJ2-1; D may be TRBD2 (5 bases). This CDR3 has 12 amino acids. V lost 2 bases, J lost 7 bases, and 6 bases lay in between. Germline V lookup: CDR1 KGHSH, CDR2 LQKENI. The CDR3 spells CASSPGLNEQFF. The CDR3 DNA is TGTGCCAGCTCACCAGGACTTAATGAGCAGTTCTTC.

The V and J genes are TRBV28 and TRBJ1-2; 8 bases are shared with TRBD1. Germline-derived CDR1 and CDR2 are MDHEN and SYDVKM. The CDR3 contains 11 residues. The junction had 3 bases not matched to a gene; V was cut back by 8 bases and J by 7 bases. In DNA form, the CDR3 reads TGTGCCAGCTCAGGGGGCGTTGGCTACACCTTC. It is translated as CASSGGVGYTF.

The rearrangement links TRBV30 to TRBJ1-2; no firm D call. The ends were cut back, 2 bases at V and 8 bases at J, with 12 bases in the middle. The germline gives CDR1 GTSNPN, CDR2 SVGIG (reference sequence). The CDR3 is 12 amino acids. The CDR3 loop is CAWSRGNWGYTF. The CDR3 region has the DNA TGTGCCTGGAGTCGAGGGAATTGGGGCTACACCTTC.

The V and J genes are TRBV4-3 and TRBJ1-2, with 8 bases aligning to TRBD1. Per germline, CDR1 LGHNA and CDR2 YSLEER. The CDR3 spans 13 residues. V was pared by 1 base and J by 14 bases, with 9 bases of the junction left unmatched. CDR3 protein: CASSQVMQGAGTF. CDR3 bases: TGCGCCAGCAGCCAAGTCATGCAGGGGGCGGGTACCTTC.

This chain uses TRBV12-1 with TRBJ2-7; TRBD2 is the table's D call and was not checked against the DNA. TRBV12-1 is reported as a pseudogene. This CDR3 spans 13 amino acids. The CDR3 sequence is CASSPGLDYEQYF. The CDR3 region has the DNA TGTGCCAGCAGCCCGGGACTAGACTACGAGCAGTACTTC.

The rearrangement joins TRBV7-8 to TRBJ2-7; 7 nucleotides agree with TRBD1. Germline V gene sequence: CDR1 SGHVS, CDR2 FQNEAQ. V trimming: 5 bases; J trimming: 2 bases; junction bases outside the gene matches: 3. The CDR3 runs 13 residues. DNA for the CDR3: TGTGCCAGCAGCGAGCAGGGGGCCTACGAGCAGTACTTC. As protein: CASSEQGAYEQYF.

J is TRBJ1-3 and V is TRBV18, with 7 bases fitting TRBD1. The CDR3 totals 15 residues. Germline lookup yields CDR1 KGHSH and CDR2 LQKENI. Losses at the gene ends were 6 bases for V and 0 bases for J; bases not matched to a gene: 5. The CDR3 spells CASSRDRSSGNTIYF. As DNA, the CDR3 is TGTGCCAGCTCCCGGGACAGAAGCTCTGGAAACACCATATATTTT.

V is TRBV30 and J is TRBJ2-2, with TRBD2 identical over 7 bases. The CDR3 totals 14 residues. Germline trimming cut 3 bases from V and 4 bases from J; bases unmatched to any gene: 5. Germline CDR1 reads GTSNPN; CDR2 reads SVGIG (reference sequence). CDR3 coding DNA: TGTGCCTGGAGCCCGGGACTACTCACCGGGGAGCTGTTTTTT. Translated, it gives CAWSPGLLTGELFF. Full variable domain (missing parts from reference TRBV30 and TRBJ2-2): SQTIHQWPATLVQPVGSPLSLECTVEGTSNPNLYWYRQAAGRGLQLLFYSVGIGQISSEVPQNLSASRPQDRQFILSSKKLLLSDSGFYLCAWSPGLLTGELFFGEGSRLTVL.

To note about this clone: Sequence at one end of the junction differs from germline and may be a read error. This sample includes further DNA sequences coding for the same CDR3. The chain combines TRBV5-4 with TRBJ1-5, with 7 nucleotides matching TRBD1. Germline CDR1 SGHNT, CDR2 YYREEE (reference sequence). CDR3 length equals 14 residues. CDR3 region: CAIIQGKGNQPQHF. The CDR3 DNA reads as TGTGCCATCATACAGGGGAAGGGCAATCAGCCCCAACATTTT.

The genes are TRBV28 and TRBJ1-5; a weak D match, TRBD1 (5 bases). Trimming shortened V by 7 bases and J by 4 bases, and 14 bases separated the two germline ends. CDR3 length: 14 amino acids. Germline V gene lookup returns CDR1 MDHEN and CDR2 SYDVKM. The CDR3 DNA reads TGTGCCAGCACCCCGGACAACCGAAATCAGCCCCAGCATTTT. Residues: CASTPDNRNQPQHF.

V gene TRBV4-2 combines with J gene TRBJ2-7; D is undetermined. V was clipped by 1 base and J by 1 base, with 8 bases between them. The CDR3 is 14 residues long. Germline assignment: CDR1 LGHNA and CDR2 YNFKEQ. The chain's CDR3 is CASSQGYFSYEQYF. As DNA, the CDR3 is TGTGCCAGCAGCCAAGGATACTTTTCCTACGAGCAGTACTTC.

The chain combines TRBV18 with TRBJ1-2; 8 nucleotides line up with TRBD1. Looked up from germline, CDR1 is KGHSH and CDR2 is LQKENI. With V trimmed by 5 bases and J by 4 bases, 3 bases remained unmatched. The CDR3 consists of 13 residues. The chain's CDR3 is CASSAGGSYGYTF. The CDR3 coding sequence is TGTGCCAGCTCAGCAGGGGGCAGCTATGGCTACACCTTC.

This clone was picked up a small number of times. The CDR3 DNA reads TGTGCCAGCAGCTCGATAGACGGGAGACAAGAGACCCAGTACTTC. This codes for CASSSIDGRQETQYF. This chain joins TRBV11-2 and TRBJ2-5; weak D call: TRBD2 (6 bases). The germline gives CDR1 SGHAT, CDR2 FQNNGV. V was shortened by 4 bases and J by 2 bases, with 14 bases between the two germline ends. The CDR3 totals 15 residues.

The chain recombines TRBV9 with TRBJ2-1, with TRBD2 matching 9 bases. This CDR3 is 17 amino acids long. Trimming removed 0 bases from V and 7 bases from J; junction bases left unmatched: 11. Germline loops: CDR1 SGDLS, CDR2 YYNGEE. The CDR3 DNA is TGTGCCAGCAGCGTAGGGGGAGGAGCGGGAGGCGAAAATGAGCAGTTCTTC. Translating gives CASSVGGGAGGENEQFF.

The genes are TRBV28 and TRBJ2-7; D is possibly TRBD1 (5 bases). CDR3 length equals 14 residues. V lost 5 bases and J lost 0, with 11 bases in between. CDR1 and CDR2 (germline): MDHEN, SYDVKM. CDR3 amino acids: CASSDRGYSYEQYF. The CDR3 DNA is TGTGCCAGCAGTGACAGAGGATACTCCTACGAGCAGTACTTC.

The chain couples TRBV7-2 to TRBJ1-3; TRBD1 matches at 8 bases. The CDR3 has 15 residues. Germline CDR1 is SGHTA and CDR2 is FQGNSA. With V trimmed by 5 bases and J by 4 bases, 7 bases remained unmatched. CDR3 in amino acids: CASSVDRVRGNTIYF. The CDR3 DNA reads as TGTGCCAGCAGCGTGGACAGGGTCAGAGGAAACACCATATATTTT. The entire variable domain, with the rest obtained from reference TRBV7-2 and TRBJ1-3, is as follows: GAGVSQSPSNKVTEKGKDVELRCDPISGHTALYWYRQSLGQGLEFLIYFQGNSAPDKSGLPSDRFSAERTGGSVSTLTIQRTQQEDSAVYLCASSVDRVRGNTIYFGEGSWLTVV.

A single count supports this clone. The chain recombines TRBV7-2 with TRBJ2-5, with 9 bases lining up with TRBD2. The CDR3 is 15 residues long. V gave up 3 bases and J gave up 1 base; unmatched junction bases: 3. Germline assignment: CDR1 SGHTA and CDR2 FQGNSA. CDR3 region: CASSLASGVQETQYF. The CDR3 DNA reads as TGTGCCAGCAGCTTGGCTAGCGGGGTCCAAGAGACCCAGTACTTC. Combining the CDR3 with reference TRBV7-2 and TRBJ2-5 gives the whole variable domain GAGVSQSPSNKVTEKGKDVELRCDPISGHTALYWYRQSLGQGLEFLIYFQGNSAPDKSGLPSDRFSAERTGGSVSTLTIQRTQQEDSAVYLCASSLASGVQETQYFGPGTRLLVL.